Shown below are 10 T cell receptor beta chains from a single sample sequenced in a study of CD8+CD57+ T cells in acquired aplastic anemia. Whoever was chosen for sequencing had shown CD8+CD57+ cell expansion by flow cytometry. CDR3 and TCR beta VDJ profiling relied on a genomic DNA template. TCRdb processed the reads anew with MiXCR; each CDR3 protein has one entry. The sample holds about 180,000 distinct CDR3 sequences, less than 60% seen once. What was sequenced was sorted CD4+, CD8+, or CD8+CD57+ T cells (not recorded which) from PBMCs. These receptor sequences come from a human donor with aplastic anemia.

This clonotype was seen ten or more times. V is TRBV20-1 and J is TRBJ2-7, with 8 bases aligning to TRBD2. The V segment lost 4 bases and the J segment 3 bases; nucleotides outside the gene matches: 5. CDR3 length: 13 residues. In germline, CDR1 is DFQATT, CDR2 SNEGSKA (reference sequence). CDR3 DNA: TGCAGTGCTAAAAAGCGGGGGAACTACGAGCAGTACTTC. Translation: CSAKKRGNYEQYF.

The chain's CDR3 is CASSLVYNVGQNNSPLHF. CDR3 in DNA: TGTGCCAGCAGCTTGGTGTATAATGTCGGACAGAATAATTCACCCCTCCACTTT. The chain couples TRBV5-4 to TRBJ1-6; D is perhaps TRBD1 (6 bases). Trimming took 0 bases from V and 5 from J, leaving 18 bases between them. This CDR3 has 18 amino acids. CDR1 and CDR2 (germline): SGHNT, YYREEE (reference sequence). The full variable domain, in which reference TRBV5-4 and TRBJ1-6 provide the parts outside the CDR3, is ETGVTQSPTHLIKTRGQQVTLRCSSQSGHNTVSWYQQALGQGPQFIFQYYREEENGRGNFPPRFSGLQFPNYSSELNVNALELDDSALYLCASSLVYNVGQNNSPLHFGNGTRLTVT.

This clonotype has ten or more counts. The chain joins TRBV5-1 to TRBJ2-7; 8 positions match TRBD1. The junction had 12 bases not matched to a gene; V was cut back by 4 bases and J by 0 bases. CDR3 length: 17 residues. In germline, CDR1 is SGHRS, CDR2 YFSETQ. Here the CDR3 reads CASSAGLRGHSSYEQYF. The DNA of the CDR3 is TGCGCCAGCAGCGCTGGGCTCAGGGGGCATAGCTCCTACGAGCAGTACTTC.

This chain joins TRBV2 and TRBJ1-6; tentatively, D is TRBD1 (5 bases). Germline CDR1 SNHLY, CDR2 FYNNEI. The CDR3 spans 14 residues. The V and J ends lost 8 bases and 10 bases respectively, with 18 bases between them. Here the CDR3 reads CASQTVISSSPLHF. The CDR3 DNA reads TGTGCCAGCCAGACAGTTATCTCCAGCTCACCCCTCCACTTT.

The V call is TRBV20-1, the J call TRBJ1-1, with TRBD1 matching 9 bases. CDR1 and CDR2 (germline): DFQATT, SNEGSKA (reference sequence). The CDR3 has 15 residues. J was trimmed by 6 bases and V by 0 bases; bases with no gene match: 8. This chain's CDR3 is CSAREGDRVRAEAFF. CDR3 sequence (DNA): TGCAGTGCTAGAGAGGGGGACAGGGTGAGGGCTGAAGCTTTCTTT.

The chain joins TRBV10-3 to TRBJ1-2, with TRBD1 matching 7 bases. CDR1 and CDR2 from the germline V gene are ENHRY and SYGVKD. V was pared by 10 bases and J by 8 bases, with 19 bases of the junction left unmatched. The CDR3 is 15 residues long. The CDR3 loop reads CATYQWEDRTRGYTF. As DNA, the CDR3 is TGTGCCACCTATCAATGGGAGGACAGGACCAGGGGCTACACCTTC.

This clonotype was found many times. The rearrangement links TRBV5-1 to TRBJ2-3; 7 nucleotides line up with TRBD1. V shed 7 bases, J shed 11 bases, and the junction held 19 bases outside the gene matches. Germline CDR1 reads SGHRS; CDR2 reads YFSETQ. The CDR3 has 15 amino acids. This CDR3 is CASRPGSTGQQGQYF. The CDR3 DNA reads TGCGCCAGCCGCCCGGGGTCGACAGGGCAACAAGGGCAGTATTTT.

This clonotype showed up many times. The V gene is TRBV11-1, the J gene TRBJ1-3; D gene uncertain. Trimming removed 2 bases from V and 0 bases from J, with 14 bases in between. This CDR3 spans 17 amino acids. Germline-derived CDR1 and CDR2 are SGHAT and FQDESV (reference sequence). The CDR3 spells CASSLSLPRGSGNTIYF. The CDR3 nucleotides are TGTGCCAGCAGCTTATCTCTCCCTCGGGGCTCTGGAAACACCATATATTTT. Variable domain in full (rest from reference TRBV11-1 and TRBJ1-3): EAEVAQSPRYKITEKSQAVAFWCDPISGHATLYWYRQILGQGPELLVQFQDESVVDDSQLPKDRFSAERLKGVDSTLKIQPAELGDSAMYLCASSLSLPRGSGNTIYFGEGSWLTVV.

The chain couples TRBV20-1 to TRBJ1-5; no clear D. This CDR3 has 13 residues. Germline V gene lookup returns CDR1 DFQATT and CDR2 SNEGSKA (reference sequence). Trimming stripped 2 bases from V and 3 bases from J, with 8 bases between. CDR3 DNA: TGCAGTGCTAGACGGACCGTCAATCAGCCCCAGCATTTT. Amino acid sequence: CSARRTVNQPQHF.

This clonotype was detected ten times or more. This chain uses TRBV2 with TRBJ2-3, with D uncertain. There are 12 residues in the CDR3. Trimming shortened V by 5 bases and J by 8 bases, and 11 bases separated the two germline ends. CDR1 is SNHLY, CDR2 FYNNEI, per germline. CDR3 protein: CASSSRQGTQYF. The CDR3 coding sequence is TGTGCCAGCAGTTCCCGCCAAGGTACGCAGTATTTT.